The TCR beta chain described here comes from a study of blood T cell repertoires in COVID-19 (dated by TCRdb to between 2020 and 2021). Notes on the research overall: Collaborator samples came from the United States, Italy and Spain and covered acute and convalescent phases of COVID-19. The material from the prospective study consisted of cDNA or gDNA derived from T cells, B-cell-depleted T cells, or PBMCs. Deeply sampled blood TCRbeta repertoires from subjects exposed to, actively infected with, or recovered from COVID-19 were included in the dataset. The repertoires were made available in a free public database intended to serve as a resource for research on the immune response to SARS-CoV-2. Samples came from the ongoing ImmuneRACE study (first 160 participants) plus 1,254 subjects from 6 global collaborators. Sample metadata almost always included a de-identified subject ID, COVID-19 status, age in years and sex. Where available, HLA class I and class II types were obtained from metadata supplied by the sample provider rather than from assay-based typing.

For this clone: There is no known antigen for this receptor. Base-call qualities are not available, and no considerably larger clone is one nucleotide away.

Findings and caveats that apply to the study as a whole: The amount of clinical and demographic metadata varied by source and participant and was provided uncurated.

Each collaborating institution followed its own protocols to collect whole blood in K2EDTA tubes. Collaborator samples were shipped for TCRbeta analysis as frozen whole blood, isolated PBMCs, or DNA extracted from either sample type. Taken from the germline V gene (reference sequence), the CDR1 and CDR2 loops are LGHDT and YNNKEL. V is trimmed back by 1 base and J by 6 bases, and the junction contains 5 bases that no gene match accounts for. Spanning cysteine to phenylalanine, the CDR3 consists of 15 amino acids. Only the CDR3 DNA stays, 45 bases, in frame from base 1. The immunoSEQ Assay, a bias-controlled multiplex PCR, was used to amplify TCRbeta CDR3 regions from genomic DNA. In the authors' own workflow: The number of nucleated cells in each sample was estimated from the amplification of reference gene primers within the assay. Sequence reads were collapsed and filtered to measure the absolute abundance of every unique TCRbeta CDR3 rearrangement. For each sample, productive Simpson clonality was calculated by taking the square root of Simpson's diversity index across productive rearrangements. TCRdb re-hosts the immuneACCESS table, in-frame sequences only. Its copies lack some clones; in the studies checked, an unresolved V gene accounts for under half of them, and the cause for the rest is not known. V, J and clone size were drawn from that table, and D and trimming were deduced from the DNA. The sample has tens of thousands of clones on record, over 75% of them singletons. The ten largest clonotypes hold 11% of the sample.

The sample was peripheral blood. The clonotype was recovered from a man between 65 and 85 years old with active or convalescent COVID-19. The rearrangement joined TRBV3-1 (or the pseudogene TRBV3-2) to TRBJ1-5, and 8 junctional nucleotides match TRBD1. The CDR3 corresponds to CASSQGPGGSQPQHF. In nucleotide form, the sequence is TGTGCCAGCAGCCAAGGTCCAGGGGGCAGTCAGCCCCAGCATTTT.